The clone carrying this TCR beta chain showed up just a few times. What it binds is not known. As for treatment: approximately nine-day PBMC culture with coronavirus spike peptide pools or control peptides (ViraFEST assay). The collection of CD4+ T cells from the unexposed donor took place before the COVID-19 pandemic (2011-2018). V was pared by 5 bases and J by 4 bases, with 11 bases of the junction left unmatched. This CDR3 has 15 residues. Looked up from germline, CDR1 is DFQATT and CDR2 is SNEGSKA (reference sequence). The Oncomine TCR Beta short-read assay generated sequence data from the DNA of cultured CD4+ T cells. Genomic DNA extraction was carried out from cultured CD4+ T cells. TCRdb reprocessed the PCR reads with MiXCR, giving one entry per CDR3 protein. The data contain 10,000 or so distinct CDR3 sequences, approximately 31% of them seen just once; the ten biggest clones take up roughly a fifth.

The data belong to a study of vaccination and CD4 T cells after COVID-19. The genes are TRBV20-1 and TRBJ2-5; 9 positions match TRBD2. The material sequenced was CD4+ T cells from blood, cultured in vitro. The sequence derives from a human donor in good health. CDR3 DNA: TGCAGTGCTCCCGGGGTTAGCGGGAGTTTAGAGACCCAGTACTTC. Protein product: CSAPGVSGSLETQYF.